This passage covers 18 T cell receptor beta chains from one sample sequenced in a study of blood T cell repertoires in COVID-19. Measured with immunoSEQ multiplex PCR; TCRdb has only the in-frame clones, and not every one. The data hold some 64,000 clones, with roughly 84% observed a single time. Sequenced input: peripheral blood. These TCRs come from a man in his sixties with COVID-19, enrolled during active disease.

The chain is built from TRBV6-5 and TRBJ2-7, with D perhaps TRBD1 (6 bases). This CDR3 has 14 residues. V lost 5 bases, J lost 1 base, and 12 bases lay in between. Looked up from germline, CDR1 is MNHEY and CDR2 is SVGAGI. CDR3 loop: CASSRDILSYEQYF. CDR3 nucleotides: TGTGCCAGCAGTAGGGACATTCTATCCTACGAGCAGTACTTC.

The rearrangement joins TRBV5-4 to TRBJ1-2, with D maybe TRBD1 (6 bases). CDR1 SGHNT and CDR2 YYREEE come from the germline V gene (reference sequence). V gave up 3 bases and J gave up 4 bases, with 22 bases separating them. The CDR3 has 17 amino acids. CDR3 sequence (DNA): TGTGCCAGCAGCTCCCCCCTCCCAGGGGATAATATCTATGGCTACACCTTC. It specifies CASSSPLPGDNIYGYTF.

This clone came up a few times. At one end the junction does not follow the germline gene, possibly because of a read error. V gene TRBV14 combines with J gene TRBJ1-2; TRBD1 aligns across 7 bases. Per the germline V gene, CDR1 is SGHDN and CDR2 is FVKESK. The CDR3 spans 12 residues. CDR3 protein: CASSPLTGRMSF. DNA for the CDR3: TGTGCCAGCAGCCCCCTGACAGGGAGAATGTCCTTC.

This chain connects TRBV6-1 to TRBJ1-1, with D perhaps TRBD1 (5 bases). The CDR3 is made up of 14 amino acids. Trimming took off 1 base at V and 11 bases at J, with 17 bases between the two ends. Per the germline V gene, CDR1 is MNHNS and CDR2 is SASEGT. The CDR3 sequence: CASSEGGRPIMAFF. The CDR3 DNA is TGTGCCAGCAGTGAAGGGGGGAGGCCCATTATGGCTTTCTTT.

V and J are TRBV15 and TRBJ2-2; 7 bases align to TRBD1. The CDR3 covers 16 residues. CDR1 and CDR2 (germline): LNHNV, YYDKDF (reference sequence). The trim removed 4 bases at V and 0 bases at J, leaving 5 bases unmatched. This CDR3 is CATSKPGQPNTGELFF. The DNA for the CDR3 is TGTGCCACCAGCAAACCGGGACAGCCGAACACCGGGGAGCTGTTTTTT.

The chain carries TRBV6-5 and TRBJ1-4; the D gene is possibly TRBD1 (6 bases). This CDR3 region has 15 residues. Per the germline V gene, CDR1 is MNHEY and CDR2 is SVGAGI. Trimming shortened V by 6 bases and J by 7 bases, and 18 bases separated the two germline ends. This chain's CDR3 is CASSQGTLGREKLFF. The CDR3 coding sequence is TGTGCCAGCAGCCAAGGGACATTGGGACGTGAAAAACTGTTTTTT.

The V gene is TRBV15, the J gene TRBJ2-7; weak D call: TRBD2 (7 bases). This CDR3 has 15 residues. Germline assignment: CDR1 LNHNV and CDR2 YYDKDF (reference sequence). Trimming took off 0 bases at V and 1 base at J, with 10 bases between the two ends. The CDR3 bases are TGTGCCACCAGCAGAGAAGGGGGGGGATCCTACGAGCAGTACTTC. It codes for CATSREGGGSYEQYF.

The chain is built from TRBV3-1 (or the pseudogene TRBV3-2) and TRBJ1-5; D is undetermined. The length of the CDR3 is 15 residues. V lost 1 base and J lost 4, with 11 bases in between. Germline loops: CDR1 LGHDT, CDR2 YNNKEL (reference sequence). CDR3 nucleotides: TGTGCCAGCAGCCAAGGGGGAGGGCGGAATCAGCCCCAGCATTTT. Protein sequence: CASSQGGGRNQPQHF.

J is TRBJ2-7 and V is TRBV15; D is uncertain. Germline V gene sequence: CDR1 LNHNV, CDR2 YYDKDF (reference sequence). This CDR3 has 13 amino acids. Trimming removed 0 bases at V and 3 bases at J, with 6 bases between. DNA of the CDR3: TGTGCCACCAGCAGAGATCCCAGCTACGAGCAGTACTTC. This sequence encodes CATSRDPSYEQYF.

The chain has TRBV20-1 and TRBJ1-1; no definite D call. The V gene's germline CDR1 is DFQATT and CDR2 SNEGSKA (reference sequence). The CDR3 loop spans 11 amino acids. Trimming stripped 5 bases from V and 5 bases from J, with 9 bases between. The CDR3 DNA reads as TGCAGTGCTCCGAGAGGTACTGAAGCTTTCTTT. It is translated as CSAPRGTEAFF.

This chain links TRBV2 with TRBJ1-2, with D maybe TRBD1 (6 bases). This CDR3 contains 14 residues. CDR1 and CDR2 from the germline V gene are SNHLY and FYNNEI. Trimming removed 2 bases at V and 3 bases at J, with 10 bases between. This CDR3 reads CASSERQGYYGYTF. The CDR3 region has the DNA TGTGCCAGCAGTGAAAGGCAGGGGTACTATGGCTACACCTTC.

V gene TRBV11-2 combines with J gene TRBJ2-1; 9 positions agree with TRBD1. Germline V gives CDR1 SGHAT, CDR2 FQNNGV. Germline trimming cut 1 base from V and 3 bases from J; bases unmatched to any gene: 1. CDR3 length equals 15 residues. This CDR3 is CASSLGQGGYNEQFF. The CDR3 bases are TGTGCCAGCAGCTTAGGACAGGGGGGCTACAATGAGCAGTTCTTC. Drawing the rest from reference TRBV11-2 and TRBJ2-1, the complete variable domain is EAGVAQSPRYKIIEKRQSVAFWCNPISGHATLYWYQQILGQGPKLLIQFQNNGVVDDSQLPKDRFSAERLKGVDSTLKIQPAKLEDSAVYLCASSLGQGGYNEQFFGPGTRLTVL.

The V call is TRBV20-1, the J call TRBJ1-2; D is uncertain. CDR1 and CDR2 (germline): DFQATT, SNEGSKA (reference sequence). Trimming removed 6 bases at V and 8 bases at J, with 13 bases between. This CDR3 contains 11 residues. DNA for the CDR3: TGCAGTGCCCCACGGGGTTACGGCTACACCTTC. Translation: CSAPRGYGYTF.

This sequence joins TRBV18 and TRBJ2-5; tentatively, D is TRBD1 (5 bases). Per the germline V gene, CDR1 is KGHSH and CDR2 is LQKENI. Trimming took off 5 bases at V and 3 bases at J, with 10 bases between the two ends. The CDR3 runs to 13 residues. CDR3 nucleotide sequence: TGTGCCAGCTCAAAACAGGCAAAAGAGACCCAGTACTTC. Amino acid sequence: CASSKQAKETQYF.

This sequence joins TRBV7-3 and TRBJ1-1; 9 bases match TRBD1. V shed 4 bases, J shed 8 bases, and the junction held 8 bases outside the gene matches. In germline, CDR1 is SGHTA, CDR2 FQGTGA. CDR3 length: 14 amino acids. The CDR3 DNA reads TGTGCCAGCAGCTCCACCGGGACAGGGATCGAAGCTTTCTTT. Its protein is CASSSTGTGIEAFF.

The CDR3 bases are TGTGCCAGCAGACCCGACAGCTACACCCACTATGGCTACACCTTC. Protein product: CASRPDSYTHYGYTF. The chain links TRBV7-3 to TRBJ1-2, with D possibly being TRBD1 (5 bases). V was shortened by 6 bases and J by 3 bases, with 17 bases between the two germline ends. The CDR3 sequence is 15 residues long. From germline, CDR1 is SGHTA and CDR2 FQGTGA.

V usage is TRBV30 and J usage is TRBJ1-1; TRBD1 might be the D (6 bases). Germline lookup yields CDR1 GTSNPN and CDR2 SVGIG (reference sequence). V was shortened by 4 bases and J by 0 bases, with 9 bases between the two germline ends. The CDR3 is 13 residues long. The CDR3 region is CAWKQGMNTEAFF. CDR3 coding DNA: TGTGCCTGGAAACAGGGAATGAACACTGAAGCTTTCTTT.

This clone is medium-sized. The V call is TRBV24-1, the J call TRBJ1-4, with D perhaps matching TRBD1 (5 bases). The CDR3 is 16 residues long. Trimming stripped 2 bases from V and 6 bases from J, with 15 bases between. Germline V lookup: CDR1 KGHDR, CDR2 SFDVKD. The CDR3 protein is CATSDSSPGEYEKLFF. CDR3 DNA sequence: TGTGCCACCAGTGATTCGAGTCCGGGGGAATATGAAAAACTGTTTTTT.